This TCR beta chain was obtained from a study of blood T cell repertoires in COVID-19. Source study methods: Nucleated cell number was recorded as an estimate derived from reference gene primer amplification. Assay: immunoSEQ multiplex PCR; the TCRdb copy retains only in-frame clones and omits some. That table is the source of V, J and clone size, and D and trimming were worked out from the DNA. The sample gives roughly 260,000 clones, roughly 82% of which show up once; roughly 4.9% is in the top ten. Trimming cost V 6 bases and J 0 bases; bases outside gene matches: 7. From germline, CDR1 is SNHLY and CDR2 FYNNEI. CDR3 size: 15 residues.

Sequenced: peripheral blood. The clonotype was recovered from a woman of 80 years or more with active or convalescent COVID-19. This chain links TRBV2 with TRBJ2-7; 8 bases are a match to TRBD2. This CDR3 is CASSRTSGSSYEQYF. CDR3 DNA: TGTGCCAGCAGCCGTACTAGCGGCAGCTCCTACGAGCAGTACTTC.